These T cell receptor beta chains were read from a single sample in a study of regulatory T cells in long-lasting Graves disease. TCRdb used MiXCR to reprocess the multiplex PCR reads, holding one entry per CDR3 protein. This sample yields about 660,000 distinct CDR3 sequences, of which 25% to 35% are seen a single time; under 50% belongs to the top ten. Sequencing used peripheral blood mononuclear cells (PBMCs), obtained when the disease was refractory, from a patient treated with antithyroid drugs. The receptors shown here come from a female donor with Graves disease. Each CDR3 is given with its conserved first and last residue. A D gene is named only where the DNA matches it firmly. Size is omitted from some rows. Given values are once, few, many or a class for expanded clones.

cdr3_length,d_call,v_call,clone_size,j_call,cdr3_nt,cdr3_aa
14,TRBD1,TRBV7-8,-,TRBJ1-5,TGTGCCAGCAGCGCCTGGCAGGGGGTTCAGCCCCAGCATTTT,CASSAWQGVQPQHF
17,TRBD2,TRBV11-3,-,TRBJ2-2,TGTGCCAGCAGCTTAGGTGTAATAGCGGGAGCCACCGGGGAGCTGTTTTTT,CASSLGVIAGATGELFF
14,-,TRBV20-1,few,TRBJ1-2,TGCAGTGCTAGATCGCGACTTAATAACTATGGCTACACCTTC,CSARSRLNNYGYTF
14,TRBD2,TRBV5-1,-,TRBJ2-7,TGCGCCAGCAGTTACGGACTAGCGAATTACGAGCAGTACTTC,CASSYGLANYEQYF
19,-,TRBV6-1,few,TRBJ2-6,TGTGCCAGCAGTGACCCGGGGATAGCCGGACTGGGTGGGGCCAACGTCCTGACTTTC,CASSDPGIAGLGGANVLTF
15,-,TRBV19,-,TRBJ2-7,TGTGCCAGTAGTCGACACTCGCGGACAGCCTACGAGCAGTACTTC,CASSRHSRTAYEQYF
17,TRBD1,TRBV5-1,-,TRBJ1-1,TGCGCCAGCAGCGCCTCAAGGGGGGGACAGGGCATCACTGAAGCTTTCTTT,CASSASRGGQGITEAFF
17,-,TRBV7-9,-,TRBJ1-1,TGTGCCAGCAGCTTAGCCCGCGGGGGCAGAGGGAACACTGAAGCTTTCTTT,CASSLARGGRGNTEAFF
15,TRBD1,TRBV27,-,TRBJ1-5,TGTGCCAGCAGTTTTTTTTCAGGGGGAAATCAGCCCCAGCATTTT,CASSFFSGGNQPQHF
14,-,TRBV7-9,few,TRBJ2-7,TGTGCCAGCAGCTTCCCAGGGAGCTCCTACGAGCAGTACTTC,CASSFPGSSYEQYF
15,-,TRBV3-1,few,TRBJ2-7,TGTGCCAGCAGCTCCGTGTTTGAGGGCGTCAACGAGCAGTACTTC,CASSSVFEGVNEQYF
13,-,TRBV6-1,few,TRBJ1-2,TGTGCCAGCAGGGAAGGGTTAAACTATGGCTACACCTTC,CASREGLNYGYTF
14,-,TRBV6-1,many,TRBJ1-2,TGTGCCAGCAGGCAAGGGGGGATGCCTTATGGCTACACCTTC,CASRQGGMPYGYTF
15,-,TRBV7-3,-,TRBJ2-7,TGTGCCAGCAGCATATACCCGGGTGGGGGCTACGAGCAGTACTTC,CASSIYPGGGYEQYF
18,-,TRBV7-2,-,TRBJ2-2,TGTGCCAGCAGCCAAGATTACGGCGGGGACGCGAACACCGGGGAGCTGTTTTTT,CASSQDYGGDANTGELFF
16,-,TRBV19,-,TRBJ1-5,TGTGCCAGTAGAGGTCTGGGGCAAAAGGCCAATCAGCCCCAGCATTTT,CASRGLGQKANQPQHF
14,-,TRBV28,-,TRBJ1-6,TGTGCCAGCACTCGGGTCCAGATTGGTTCACCCCTCCACTTT,CASTRVQIGSPLHF
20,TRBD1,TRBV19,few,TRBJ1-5,TGTGCCAGTAGCAGGGACGCCGGGACAGGGGGCTACATGGGACACCAGCCCCAGCATTTT,CASSRDAGTGGYMGHQPQHF
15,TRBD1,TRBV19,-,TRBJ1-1,TGTGCCAGTAGTCCGAGGACAGGGATGAACACTGGAGCTTTCTTT,CASSPRTGMNTGAFF
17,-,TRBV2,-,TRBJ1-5,TGTGCCAGCAGTGAAGAGATCGGCCTTTATAGCAATCAGCCCCAGCATTTT,CASSEEIGLYSNQPQHF
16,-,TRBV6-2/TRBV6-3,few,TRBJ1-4,TGTGCCAGCAGTTACGGTTCGTTCACAACTAATGAAAAACTGTTTTTT,CASSYGSFTTNEKLFF
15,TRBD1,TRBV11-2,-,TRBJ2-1,TGTGCCAGCAGCTTTTCTACAGGGGCCTACAATGAGCAGTTCTTC,CASSFSTGAYNEQFF
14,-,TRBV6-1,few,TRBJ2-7,TGTGCCAGCAGTCGTGCGACACCCGACCACGAGCAGTACTTC,CASSRATPDHEQYF
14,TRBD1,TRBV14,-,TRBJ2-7,TGTGCCAGCAGCCAAGCCTTAGGGGGCGGCGAGCAGTACTTC,CASSQALGGGEQYF
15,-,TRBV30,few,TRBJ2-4,TGTGCCTGGAGTGCGGGGGAGGTGGCCAAAAACATTCAGTACTTC,CAWSAGEVAKNIQYF
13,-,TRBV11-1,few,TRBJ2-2,TGTGCCAGCAGCCGCAGACGGGTCGGGGAGCTGTTTTTT,CASSRRRVGELFF
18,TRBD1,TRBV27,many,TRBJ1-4,TGTGCCAGCAGTTTATCTACCGGGACAGGGGGCGGGCATGAAAAACTGTTTTTT,CASSLSTGTGGGHEKLFF
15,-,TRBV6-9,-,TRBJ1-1,TGTGCCAGCAGTTACTATCCGGGGAAGGTCACTGAAGCTTTCTTT,CASSYYPGKVTEAFF
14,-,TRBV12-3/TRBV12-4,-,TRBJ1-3,TGTGCCAGCAGTTCAACGGAGTCTGGAAACACCATATATTTT,CASSSTESGNTIYF
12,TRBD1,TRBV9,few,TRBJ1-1,TGTGCCAGCAGCGTCGGACAGGGGGAAGCTTTCTTT,CASSVGQGEAFF
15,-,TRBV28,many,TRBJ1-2,TGTGCCAGCAGTTTCGGCGGGGAAGCTAACTATGGCTACACCTTC,CASSFGGEANYGYTF
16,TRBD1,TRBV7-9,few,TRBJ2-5,TGTGCCAGCAGCGGTACAGGGGGAGGTTGTTTGGAGACCCAGTACTTC,CASSGTGGGCLETQYF
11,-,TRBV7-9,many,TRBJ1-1,TGTGCCAGCAGCTTGAGCACTGAAGCTTTCTTT,CASSLSTEAFF
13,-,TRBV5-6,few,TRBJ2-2,TGTGCCAGCAGCGCCGACGGGCACTGGGAGCTGTTTTTT,CASSADGHWELFF
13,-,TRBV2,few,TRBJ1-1,TGTGCCAGCAGTGATCAGGGGACCACTGAAGCTTTCTTT,CASSDQGTTEAFF
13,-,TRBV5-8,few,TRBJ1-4,TGTGCCAGCAGACGACGGCTTGGGGGAAAACTGTTTTTT,CASRRRLGGKLFF
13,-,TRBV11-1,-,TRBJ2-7,TGTGCCAGCAGCTTAATCCGGGGTTACGAGCAGTACTTC,CASSLIRGYEQYF
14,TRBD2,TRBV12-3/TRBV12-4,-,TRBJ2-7,TGTGCCAGCAGTACAGGACTAGGATTCTACGAGCAGTACTTC,CASSTGLGFYEQYF
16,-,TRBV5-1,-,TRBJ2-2,TGCGCCAGCAGCCCAACCGGGACGGAGTTTACCGGGGAGCTGTTTTTT,CASSPTGTEFTGELFF
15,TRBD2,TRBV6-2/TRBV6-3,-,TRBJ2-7,TGTGCCAGCAGTTACTCCCTAGCGGGGTCCTACGAGCAGTACTTC,CASSYSLAGSYEQYF
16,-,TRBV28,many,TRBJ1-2,TGTGCCAGCAGCCTCCGGTGGACGGGGGGGGCTGGTGGCTACACCTTC,CASSLRWTGGAGGYTF
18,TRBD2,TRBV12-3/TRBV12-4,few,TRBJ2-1,TGTGCCAGCAGTTTACGCCTGACGGGACTAACCCCGAGCGATGAGCAGTTCTTC,CASSLRLTGLTPSDEQFF
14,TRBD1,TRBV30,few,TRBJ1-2,TGTGCCTGGAGCCCGACAGGGACGACTGTAGGCTACACCTTC,CAWSPTGTTVGYTF
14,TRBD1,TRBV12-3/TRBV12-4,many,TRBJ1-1,TGTGCCAGCATTTTGACAGGGCCGAACACTGAAGCTTTCTTT,CASILTGPNTEAFF
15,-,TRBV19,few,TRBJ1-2,TGTGCCAGTAGTACCCAGCCCTGGCACTCCTATGGCTACACCTTC,CASSTQPWHSYGYTF
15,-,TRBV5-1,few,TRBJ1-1,TGCGCCAGCAGCTTGATCTGGGGGCAAGGCACTGAAGCTTTCTTT,CASSLIWGQGTEAFF
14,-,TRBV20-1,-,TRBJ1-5,TGCAGTGCTAGAGAGATACAGGGTCGACAGCCCCAGCATTTT,CSAREIQGRQPQHF
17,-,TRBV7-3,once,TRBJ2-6,TGTGCCAGCAGCTCACATCTCACATTCTCTGGGGCCAACGTCCTGACTTTC,CASSSHLTFSGANVLTF
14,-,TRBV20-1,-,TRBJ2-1,TGCAGTGCTAGGAGACCCGCAGGATACAATGAGCAGTTCTTC,CSARRPAGYNEQFF